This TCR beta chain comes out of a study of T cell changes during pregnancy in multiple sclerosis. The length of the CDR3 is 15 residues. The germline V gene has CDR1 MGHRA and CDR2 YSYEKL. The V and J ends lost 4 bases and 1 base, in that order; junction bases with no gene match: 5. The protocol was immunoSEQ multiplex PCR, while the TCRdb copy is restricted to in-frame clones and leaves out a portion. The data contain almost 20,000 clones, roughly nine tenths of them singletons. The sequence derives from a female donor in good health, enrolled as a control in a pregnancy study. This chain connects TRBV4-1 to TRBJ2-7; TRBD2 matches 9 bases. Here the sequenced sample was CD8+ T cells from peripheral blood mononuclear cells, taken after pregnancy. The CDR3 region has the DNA TGCGCCAGCAGCCCCACGCTAGCGGGGTCCTACGAGCAGTACTTC. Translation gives CASSPTLAGSYEQYF.